This T cell receptor beta chain appears in the sequencing data of a study of blood T cell repertoires in COVID-19 (TCRdb year 2020). Background on the whole study: Samples from collaborators originated in the United States, Italy and Spain and spanned both the acute and convalescent phases of COVID-19. Nearly every sample came with metadata listing a de-identified subject ID, COVID-19 status, age in years and sex. Samples came from the ongoing ImmuneRACE study (first 160 participants) plus 1,254 subjects from 6 global collaborators. The repertoires were made available in a free public database intended to serve as a resource for research on the immune response to SARS-CoV-2. The material from the prospective study consisted of cDNA or gDNA derived from T cells, B-cell-depleted T cells, or PBMCs. Where available, HLA class I and class II types were obtained from metadata supplied by the sample provider rather than from assay-based typing. Deeply sampled blood TCRbeta repertoires from subjects exposed to, actively infected with, or recovered from COVID-19 were included in the dataset.

The immunoSEQ Assay, a bias-controlled multiplex PCR, was used to amplify TCRbeta CDR3 regions from genomic DNA. The paper's processing steps were these. The number of nucleated cells in each sample was estimated by amplification of reference gene primers within the assay. To quantify the absolute abundance of each unique TCRbeta CDR3 rearrangement, sequence reads were collapsed and filtered. For each sample, productive Simpson clonality was calculated by taking the square root of Simpson's diversity index across productive rearrangements. Entries here come from immuneACCESS through TCRdb and include only in-frame sequences with V and J called. Some clones fail to appear in such tables; in the studies checked, an unresolved V gene covers under half of the shortfall, and the cause of the remainder is unknown. That table furnishes V, J and clone size, whereas the DNA furnished D and trimming. Counted in this sample were about 240,000 clones; around 86% of them appeared once. Approximately 6.8% of the sample goes to the ten largest clones.

The germline V gene yields SGHAT for CDR1 and FQNNGV for CDR2. The cysteine opens and the phenylalanine closes a CDR3 of 14 amino acids. The CDR3 DNA has 42 bases and is translated from base 1. Compared with germline, V lacks 7 bases and J lacks 6 bases; bases without a gene match: 6. Study-wide conclusions, independent of this receptor: The amount of clinical and demographic metadata varied by source and participant and was provided uncurated.

Each collaborating institution followed its own protocols to collect whole blood in K2EDTA tubes. For TCRbeta analysis, collaborators shipped samples in one of three forms: frozen whole blood, isolated PBMCs, or DNA extracted from either of those sample types. Concerning this clone: The antigen it binds to is not known. No much larger clonotype is one base removed from it; base qualities were not supplied.

Here the chain combines TRBV11-2 and TRBJ1-2; 12 bases in the middle match TRBD1. The receptor was isolated from a woman aged 70-85 years with active or convalescent COVID-19. Material: peripheral blood. Here is the DNA: TGTGCCAGCACTCCGGGACAGGGGGCCGATGGCTACACCTTC. Its protein is CASTPGQGADGYTF.